These T cell receptor beta chains were read from a single sample in a study of blood T cell repertoires in COVID-19. The data were produced by immunoSEQ multiplex PCR, yet TCRdb's version contains in-frame clones alone and is incomplete. The sample contains 150,000 to 200,000 clones, around 87% of which appear only once. The sequencing input was peripheral blood. The origin of the receptors is a man aged 40-55 years with active or convalescent COVID-19. Both conserved end residues are part of each CDR3. D genes are given only for firm matches. The size entry is marked missing in some rows and otherwise reads once, few, many or a size class.

TRBJ1-4	TRBD1	TRBV5-4	18	-	CASSSSTIPGGFNEKLFF	TGTGCCAGCAGCTCGTCTACCATTCCAGGGGGCTTTAATGAAAAACTGTTTTTT
TRBJ1-1	-	TRBV4-3	15	-	CASSHTGMHGTEAFF	TGCGCCAGCAGCCACACAGGGATGCACGGCACTGAAGCTTTCTTT
TRBJ1-1	TRBD1	TRBV10-3	13	-	CAISEQQGGEAFF	TGTGCCATCAGTGAACAACAGGGGGGGGAAGCTTTCTTT
TRBJ2-7	TRBD2	TRBV6-6	19	-	CASSLRQGKAGGPSYEQYF	TGTGCCAGCAGTCTTCGACAGGGAAAAGCGGGGGGGCCGTCCTACGAGCAGTACTTC
TRBJ2-2	TRBD1	TRBV9	16	-	CASSVKTGGSTGELFF	TGTGCCAGCAGCGTCAAGACAGGGGGCTCCACCGGGGAGCTGTTTTTT
TRBJ2-3	-	TRBV18	15	-	CASSPRTATWDTQYF	TGTGCCAGCTCACCACGGACAGCCACCTGGGATACGCAGTATTTT
TRBJ1-1	-	TRBV6-5	15	-	CASSPPLGGNTEAFF	TGTGCCAGCAGCCCCCCCCTCGGGGGAAACACTGAAGCTTTCTTT
TRBJ1-4	TRBD1	TRBV18	16	-	CASSPGTVPTNEKLFF	TGTGCCAGCTCACCTGGGACAGTTCCAACTAATGAAAAACTGTTTTTT
TRBJ2-3	-	TRBV5-8	15	-	CASSLGGVSTDTQYF	TGTGCCAGCAGCTTGGGGGGCGTGAGCACAGATACGCAGTATTTT
TRBJ1-3	TRBD1	TRBV5-6	16	-	CASSVKQGGTGNTIYF	TGTGCCAGCAGCGTAAAACAGGGGGGAACTGGAAACACCATATATTTT
TRBJ1-5	-	TRBV19	16	once	CASSNPGQGSNQPQHF	TGTGCCAGTAGTAATCCAGGGCAGGGTAGCAATCAGCCCCAGCATTTT
TRBJ1-3	-	TRBV7-2	16	-	CASSPRRTASGNTIYF	TGTGCCAGCAGCCCGCGCCGGACAGCCTCTGGAAACACCATATATTTT
TRBJ1-3	-	TRBV27	13	-	CASSLTLGNTIYF	TGTGCCAGCAGCTTAACTTTGGGAAACACCATATATTTT
TRBJ2-7	TRBD1	TRBV11-1	15	-	CASSSPGTGSYEQYF	TGTGCCAGCAGCTCGCCGGGGACAGGGTCCTACGAGCAGTACTTC
TRBJ2-1	-	TRBV30	12	-	CAWSVGGGEQFF	TGTGCCTGGAGTGTTGGCGGAGGGGAGCAGTTCTTC
TRBJ1-3	TRBD1	TRBV2	15	-	CASSPGQNSGNTIYF	TGTGCCAGCAGTCCGGGACAGAACTCTGGAAACACCATATATTTT
TRBJ2-7	TRBD2	TRBV5-1	15	-	CASSLSGGLNYEQYF	TGCGCCAGCAGCTTGTCGGGGGGGCTTAACTACGAGCAGTACTTC
TRBJ2-3	-	TRBV14	15	-	CASSLQTGYTDTQYF	TGTGCCAGCAGCCTCCAGACAGGCTACACAGATACGCAGTATTTT
TRBJ2-5	TRBD2	TRBV5-1	16	-	CASSLERGPPQETQYF	TGCGCCAGCAGCTTGGAGCGGGGGCCACCGCAAGAGACCCAGTACTTC
TRBJ2-6	TRBD2	TRBV4-1	19	-	CASSQASRGGPSGANVLTF	TGCGCCAGCAGCCAAGCCTCCCGCGGGGGGCCCTCTGGGGCCAACGTCCTGACTTTC
TRBJ1-2	TRBD1	TRBV29-1	15	-	CSVEEDRAVDYGYTF	TGCAGCGTTGAAGAGGACAGGGCTGTAGACTATGGCTACACCTTC
TRBJ1-4	-	TRBV6-1	17	few	CASSEVPGGLGDEKLFF	TGTGCCAGCAGTGAAGTCCCGGGGGGCTTGGGGGATGAAAAACTGTTTTTT
TRBJ1-5	TRBD1	TRBV27	14	-	CASSNRGGNQPQHF	TGTGCCAGCAGTAACAGGGGTGGCAATCAGCCCCAGCATTTT
TRBJ2-1	-	TRBV2	16	-	CASSSVLGQSYNEQFF	TGTGCCAGCAGTTCAGTTCTGGGGCAGTCCTACAATGAGCAGTTCTTC
TRBJ2-5	-	TRBV19	13	-	CASSGLDGETQYF	TGTGCCAGTAGTGGCCTTGACGGGGAGACCCAGTACTTC
TRBJ1-2	-	TRBV5-1	15	-	CASSPQWGVDYGYTF	TGCGCCAGCAGCCCCCAATGGGGGGTTGACTATGGCTACACCTTC
TRBJ2-1	TRBD2	TRBV27	17	-	CASSPISASGGLNEQFF	TGTGCCAGCAGTCCAATTAGTGCTAGCGGGGGGCTGAATGAGCAGTTCTTC
TRBJ1-2	TRBD1	TRBV30	13	few	CAWSGQGNYGYTF	TGTGCCTGGAGTGGACAGGGAAACTATGGCTACACCTTC
TRBJ2-1	TRBD2	TRBV12-5	19	-	CASGFGTSGGPSSYNEQFF	TGTGCTAGTGGTTTCGGGACTAGCGGGGGCCCCAGCTCCTACAATGAGCAGTTCTTC
TRBJ1-5	-	TRBV10-3	17	-	CAISEGRQETSGQPQHF	TGTGCCATCAGTGAGGGGAGACAGGAGACTAGCGGTCAGCCCCAGCATTTT
TRBJ1-4	-	TRBV9	15	-	CASSPLEVGGEKLFF	TGTGCCAGCAGCCCTCTTGAAGTGGGGGGAGAAAAACTGTTTTTT
TRBJ2-1	TRBD1	TRBV9	14	-	CASSRGQGTNEQFF	TGTGCCAGCAGCAGAGGACAGGGAACCAATGAGCAGTTCTTC
TRBJ2-3	TRBD2	TRBV5-1	15	-	CASSVTSGGIDTQYF	TGCGCCAGCAGCGTAACTAGCGGGGGAATAGATACGCAGTATTTT
TRBJ1-1	-	TRBV5-6	16	-	CASSLAPTQLNTEAFF	TGTGCCAGCAGCTTGGCGCCTACGCAACTGAACACTGAAGCTTTCTTT
TRBJ2-5	-	TRBV24-1	11	-	CATSDRGTQYF	TGTGCCACCAGTGACCGGGGGACCCAGTACTTC